The next 19 T cell receptor beta chains were all read from a single sample in a study of CD8 T cells in Susac syndrome. With random hexamers, reverse transcription was performed on 0.5 to 1 ug of RNA. TCRdb re-called the immunoSEQ multiplex PCR reads with MiXCR, one entry per CDR3 protein. The sample carries hundreds of thousands of distinct CDR3 sequences, more than 80% recorded once. Sequences were obtained from CD8+ T cells from PBMCs. The receptor source for this set is a human donor with multiple sclerosis.

The chain couples TRBV7-2 to TRBJ2-7; TRBD1 agrees at 11 bases. Germline lookup yields CDR1 SGHTA and CDR2 FQGNSA. This CDR3 region has 16 residues. With 2 bases clipped from V and 3 bases from J, the junction kept 6 bases outside the gene matches. CDR3 coding DNA: TGTGCCAGCAGCTTACCGACCGGGACAGGGGGCTACGAGCAGTACTTC. Its protein is CASSLPTGTGGYEQYF. Full variable domain (remainder filled in from reference TRBV7-2 and TRBJ2-7): GAGVSQSPSNKVTEKGKDVELRCDPISGHTALYWYRQSLGQGLEFLIYFQGNSAPDKSGLPSDRFSAERTGGSVSTLTIQRTQQEDSAVYLCASSLPTGTGGYEQYFGPGTRLTVT.

The V gene is TRBV7-9, the J gene TRBJ2-2; D not certain. V was clipped by 1 base and J by 3 bases, with 15 bases between them. This CDR3 comprises 17 residues. In germline, CDR1 is SEHNR, CDR2 FQNEAQ (reference sequence). Here the CDR3 DNA reads TGTGCCAGCAGCTTAGAACTGGCAGGAGATTACACCGGGGAGCTGTTTTTT. Amino acids: CASSLELAGDYTGELFF.

The chain carries TRBV29-1 and TRBJ1-1; the D is unclear. Germline V gives CDR1 SQVTM, CDR2 ANQGSEA. V lost 4 bases and J lost 7, with 7 bases in between. CDR3 length: 10 amino acids. The chain's CDR3 is CSVAHSEAFF. CDR3 bases: TGCAGCGTTGCCCACAGTGAAGCTTTCTTT.

This clonotype has more than one count but fewer than ten. The genes are TRBV5-1 and TRBJ1-1; D remains unclear. The CDR3 runs 14 residues. CDR1 and CDR2 (germline): SGHRS, YFSETQ. Trimming shortened V by 2 bases and J by 1 base, and 9 bases separated the two germline ends. CDR3 region: CASSLLQQNTEAFF. The CDR3 DNA reads as TGCGCCAGCAGCTTACTTCAGCAGAACACTGAAGCTTTCTTT.

This clonotype has only one observation. This chain connects TRBV6-6 to TRBJ2-4, with D unclear. Germline V lookup: CDR1 MNHNY, CDR2 SVGAGI (reference sequence). This CDR3 is built from 16 residues. V was shortened by 0 bases and J by 0 bases, with 9 bases between the two germline ends. CDR3 coding DNA: TGTGCCAGCAGTTACTCGGCATACCTAGCCAAAAACATTCAGTACTTC. Protein sequence: CASSYSAYLAKNIQYF.

The V gene is TRBV19, the J gene TRBJ2-1; the match to TRBD2 covers 10 bases. Trimming cost V 6 bases and J 3 bases; bases outside gene matches: 14. Looked up from germline, CDR1 is LNHDA and CDR2 is SQIVND (reference sequence). CDR3 size: 18 residues. The CDR3 DNA follows: TGTGCCAGTAGAGTGGGGGATAGCGGGAGGTTTATCTACAATGAGCAGTTCTTC. It yields the protein CASRVGDSGRFIYNEQFF.

The chain carries TRBV27 and TRBJ2-7; TRBD2 might be the D (6 bases). CDR1 and CDR2 (germline): MNHEY, SMNVEV (reference sequence). V lost 6 bases and J 0 bases, leaving 12 bases between the germline ends. The CDR3 is made up of 14 amino acids. The CDR3 sequence: CASREAGGSYEQYF. The CDR3 bases are TGTGCCAGCAGAGAAGCCGGGGGCTCCTACGAGCAGTACTTC.

V and J are TRBV6-1 and TRBJ2-7; weak D call: TRBD1 (5 bases). CDR1 and CDR2 (germline): MNHNS, SASEGT. Between the trimmed V and J ends, which lost 7 bases and 2 bases, there was a span of 12 bases. The CDR3 contains 13 residues. CDR3 nucleotides: TGTGCCAGCAAAGTAGGGGAACCCTACGAGCAGTACTTC. This encodes CASKVGEPYEQYF.

The chain uses TRBV2 and TRBJ2-7, with 9 bases that match TRBD2. The CDR3 has 17 residues. The ends lost 1 base at V and 1 base at J; junction bases unmatched: 8. Germline V CDR1 and CDR2: SNHLY, FYNNEI. The CDR3 bases are TGTGCCAGCAGTGAAGGTCATCTAGCGGGGAAATCCTACGAGCAGTACTTC. Translation: CASSEGHLAGKSYEQYF.

This rearrangement joins TRBV29-1 to TRBJ2-2, with a tentative D call TRBD2 (6 bases). This CDR3 has 18 residues. The V and J ends lost 0 bases and 0 bases respectively, with 17 bases between them. Per germline, CDR1 SQVTM and CDR2 ANQGSEA. The CDR3 bases are TGCAGCGTTGAAGATAAGGGTAGCGGCTACGCGAACACCGGGGAGCTGTTTTTT. Its translation is CSVEDKGSGYANTGELFF.

The J gene is TRBJ1-2, the V gene TRBV5-6, with unresolved D. CDR3 length: 18 amino acids. The V and J ends lost 5 bases and 3 bases respectively, with 26 bases between them. Germline assignment: CDR1 SGHDT and CDR2 YYEEEE. The CDR3 nucleotides are TGTGCCAGCAGTTCGGATTCCGCCGGGCTTCCCCCTGACTATGGCTACACCTTC. Its translation is CASSSDSAGLPPDYGYTF.

This clonotype has more than one count but fewer than ten. The J gene is TRBJ2-7, the V gene TRBV6-5; tentatively, D is TRBD1 or TRBD2 (5 bases each). Deletions cut 3 bases from V and 2 bases from J, with 17 bases between. The germline V gene has CDR1 MNHEY and CDR2 SVGAGI. The CDR3 is made up of 16 amino acids. CDR3 region: CASSYVRDRDPYEQYF. Here the CDR3 DNA reads TGTGCCAGCAGTTATGTCCGGGACCGCGACCCCTACGAGCAGTACTTC.

The chain uses TRBV27 and TRBJ2-1; TRBD2 aligns across 10 bases. Germline lookup yields CDR1 MNHEY and CDR2 SMNVEV (reference sequence). This CDR3 comprises 15 residues. J was trimmed by 4 bases and V by 8 bases; bases with no gene match: 8. CDR3 in DNA: TGTGCCAGCGGCCACGGGACTAGCGCGTACAATGAGCAGTTCTTC. Translating it yields CASGHGTSAYNEQFF.

V gene TRBV5-6 combines with J gene TRBJ2-7; 7 bases are shared with TRBD2. The CDR3 is made up of 14 amino acids. V lost 4 bases and J lost 3; bases outside the gene matches: 7. Germline V CDR1 and CDR2: SGHDT, YYEEEE. This chain's CDR3 is CASSPSGGIYEQYF. Written as DNA, the CDR3 is TGTGCCAGCAGCCCCTCCGGGGGGATCTACGAGCAGTACTTC.

The chain couples TRBV27 to TRBJ1-6; D might be TRBD1 (5 bases). The V and J ends lost 0 bases and 8 bases respectively, with 11 bases between them. The CDR3 has 15 residues. Germline V gene lookup returns CDR1 MNHEY and CDR2 SMNVEV (reference sequence). CDR3 sequence reads: CASSLSTAWDSPLHF. Here the CDR3 DNA reads TGTGCCAGCAGTTTATCGACAGCATGGGATTCACCCCTCCACTTT.

This sequence joins TRBV25-1 and TRBJ2-3, with 7 bases that match TRBD2. The length of the CDR3 is 17 residues. Per the germline V gene, CDR1 is MGHDK and CDR2 is SYGVNS. Trimming cost V 5 bases and J 2 bases; bases outside gene matches: 13. This CDR3 reads CASSPRVASGPTDTQYF. The DNA of the CDR3 is TGTGCCAGCAGTCCCCGCGTAGCTAGCGGTCCCACAGATACGCAGTATTTT.

The chain is built from TRBV5-4 and TRBJ1-1, with no clear D. V lost 4 bases and J 1 base, leaving 14 bases between the germline ends. CDR1 and CDR2 from the germline V gene are SGHNT and YYREEE (reference sequence). The length of the CDR3 is 15 residues. CDR3 DNA sequence: TGTGCCAGCAGCGCGTCCCCTTTGGGGAACACTGAAGCTTTCTTT. Its protein is CASSASPLGNTEAFF.

This chain joins TRBV5-6 and TRBJ2-7; 8 bases match TRBD1. This CDR3 spans 15 amino acids. Germline assignment: CDR1 SGHDT and CDR2 YYEEEE. Losses at the gene ends were 4 bases for V and 6 bases for J; bases not matched to a gene: 12. The CDR3 reads CASSPRTGREPEQYF. The DNA for the CDR3 is TGTGCCAGCAGCCCTAGGACAGGGCGAGAGCCCGAGCAGTACTTC.

This clonotype showed up just once. This chain links TRBV3-1 with TRBJ2-5; 11 bases match TRBD2. Trimming removed 2 bases from V and 0 bases from J; junction bases left unmatched: 5. There are 17 residues in the CDR3. The germline CDR1 and CDR2 sequences are LGHDT and YNNKEL (reference sequence). Here the CDR3 DNA reads TGTGCCAGCAGCCAATATGCTAGCGGGGGGTACCAAGAGACCCAGTACTTC. It encodes CASSQYASGGYQETQYF.